The present T cell receptor beta chain was sequenced within a study of PD-1 blockade in classical Hodgkin lymphoma. Points from the study as a whole: In CD4+ cells, TCR diversity went up significantly by C4D1, but in CD8+ cells it did not.

Each patient's relapse followed autologous stem cell transplantation, and brentuximab vedotin exposure varied. Magnetic negative selection served to purify CD4+ T cells out of PBMCs that had been thawed. Clones were sequenced by immunoSEQ multiplex PCR, and TCRdb holds only the in-frame ones, with some missing. The table has 7,000 to 8,000 clones, about 74% seen once; the top ten hold 6.5% to 7.5%. The sample holds one count of this clone. Its target is unknown. Germline V gene lookup returns CDR1 SEHNR and CDR2 FQNEAQ (reference sequence). The CDR3 is made up of 12 amino acids. Trimming took off 8 bases at V and 8 bases at J, with 13 bases between the two ends.

The chain couples TRBV7-9 to TRBJ2-4; D gene uncertain. This material consisted of CD4+ T cells from blood, taken at baseline. The sequence was collected from a human donor with classical Hodgkin lymphoma. The CDR3 nucleotides are TGTGCCAGCGCCCCTCCCGCGGACATTCAGTACTTC. Translation gives CASAPPADIQYF.